The clone carrying this TCR beta chain was seen at least ten times. What it binds is unknown. The record originates from a study of early T cells in non-severe SARS-CoV-2 infection. Across the study: The study sequenced bulk RNA from unsorted whole blood, with chains unpaired. Overall study findings and caveats: VDJdb matching, biased toward anti-spike CD8 responses, missed private and CD4 specificities.

V was cut by 2 bases and J by 3 bases, with 11 bases left in between. The CDR3 runs 14 residues. The germline V gene has CDR1 SGHRS and CDR2 YFSETQ. Individually, cDNA molecules had unique molecular identifiers attached to them. TCRdb redid the calling of the 5' RACE reads with MiXCR, one entry per CDR3 protein. This sample yields about 29,000 distinct CDR3 sequences, of which more than 4% are seen a single time; about 6.5% belongs to the top ten. The chain recombines TRBV5-1 with TRBJ1-1, with D unresolved. The TCR was taken from an adult who was a healthcare worker with PCR-confirmed SARS-CoV-2 infection or an uninfected control (not recorded which). Input material: whole blood. The CDR3 is CASSFWSRDTEAFF. The CDR3 DNA reads as TGCGCCAGCAGCTTCTGGTCTCGGGACACTGAAGCTTTCTTT.